This is a list of T cell receptor beta chains from one sample in a study of cytomegalovirus exposure and HLA in healthy donors. The data were produced by immunoSEQ multiplex PCR, yet TCRdb's version contains in-frame clones alone and is incomplete. The table records about 160,000 clones, roughly nine tenths of them present only once. The source material was PBMCs. Receptors originate from a woman under 40 in good health and CMV-seronegative. Each CDR3 is given with its conserved first and last residue. The order of the fields is V gene, D gene, J gene, clone size, CDR3 length, CDR3 protein, CDR3 DNA. The D gene is left open where the match is weak. Clone size is not always given. Where it is, it says once, few, many or a class for expanded clones.

V: TRBV14; D: -; J: TRBJ2-5; size: -; length: 15; CDR3: CASSQDSGGQETQYF; DNA: TGTGCCAGCAGCCAAGATTCCGGAGGTCAAGAGACCCAGTACTTC
V: TRBV15; D: -; J: TRBJ2-5; size: -; length: 14; CDR3: CATSPRAFQETQYF; DNA: TGTGCCACCAGCCCCCGAGCTTTCCAAGAGACCCAGTACTTC
V: TRBV5-1; D: -; J: TRBJ1-1; size: -; length: 14; CDR3: CASSLVQGRPEAFF; DNA: TGCGCCAGCAGCTTGGTGCAGGGGAGGCCTGAAGCTTTCTTT
V: TRBV7-3; D: -; J: TRBJ2-1; size: once; length: 18; CDR3: CASSFLPLTSPRGNEQFF; DNA: TGTGCCAGCAGCTTTCTGCCGCTAACTAGCCCGAGGGGCAATGAGCAGTTCTTC
V: TRBV5-1; D: -; J: TRBJ2-3; size: -; length: 15; CDR3: CASSLGAGMADTQYF; DNA: TGCGCCAGCAGCTTGGGGGCAGGGATGGCAGATACGCAGTATTTT
V: TRBV27; D: -; J: TRBJ2-7; size: -; length: 13; CDR3: CASSLGPGGEQYF; DNA: TGTGCCAGCAGTCTAGGGCCCGGAGGCGAGCAGTACTTC
V: TRBV19; D: TRBD1; J: TRBJ2-3; size: -; length: 15; CDR3: CASSRDRGLADTQYF; DNA: TGTGCCAGTAGTAGGGACAGGGGGCTCGCAGATACGCAGTATTTT
V: TRBV4-1; D: -; J: TRBJ1-5; size: -; length: 15; CDR3: CASSQGGTVNQPQHF; DNA: TGCGCCAGCAGCCAAGGGGGGACCGTGAATCAGCCCCAGCATTTT
V: TRBV9; D: -; J: TRBJ2-2; size: -; length: 16; CDR3: CASSVYRDTNTGELFF; DNA: TGTGCCAGCAGCGTCTACAGGGATACGAACACCGGGGAGCTGTTTTTT
V: TRBV11-3; D: -; J: TRBJ1-1; size: -; length: 13; CDR3: CASSLRSGTEAFF; DNA: TGTGCCAGCAGCCTACGGAGCGGGACCGAAGCTTTCTTT
V: TRBV7-3; D: TRBD1; J: TRBJ1-5; size: -; length: 16; CDR3: CASSLTGRGRTQPQHF; DNA: TGTGCCAGCAGCTTAACTGGCAGGGGGCGAACCCAGCCCCAGCATTTT
V: TRBV27; D: -; J: TRBJ1-1; size: -; length: 13; CDR3: CASKRHRNTEAFF; DNA: TGTGCCAGCAAGAGGCACCGAAACACTGAAGCTTTCTTT
V: TRBV9; D: TRBD1; J: TRBJ1-2; size: -; length: 15; CDR3: CASSSWDSLNYGYTF; DNA: TGTGCCAGCAGCTCCTGGGACAGCCTTAACTATGGCTACACCTTC
V: TRBV27; D: TRBD2; J: TRBJ2-1; size: -; length: 16; CDR3: CASSLRRSGAYNEQFF; DNA: TGTGCCAGCAGTTTGAGACGGAGCGGGGCCTACAATGAGCAGTTCTTC
V: TRBV27; D: -; J: TRBJ1-2; size: -; length: 14; CDR3: CASSLGPGRYGYTF; DNA: TGTGCCAGCAGTTTAGGACCGGGACGTTATGGCTACACCTTC
V: TRBV6-1; D: -; J: TRBJ2-3; size: -; length: 13; CDR3: CASNSLLGATQYF; DNA: TGTGCCAGCAACAGCCTACTTGGTGCTACGCAGTATTTT
V: TRBV7-9; D: -; J: TRBJ2-7; size: -; length: 16; CDR3: CASSLALPGGDYEQYF; DNA: TGTGCCAGCAGCTTAGCGCTTCCCGGGGGAGACTACGAGCAGTACTTC